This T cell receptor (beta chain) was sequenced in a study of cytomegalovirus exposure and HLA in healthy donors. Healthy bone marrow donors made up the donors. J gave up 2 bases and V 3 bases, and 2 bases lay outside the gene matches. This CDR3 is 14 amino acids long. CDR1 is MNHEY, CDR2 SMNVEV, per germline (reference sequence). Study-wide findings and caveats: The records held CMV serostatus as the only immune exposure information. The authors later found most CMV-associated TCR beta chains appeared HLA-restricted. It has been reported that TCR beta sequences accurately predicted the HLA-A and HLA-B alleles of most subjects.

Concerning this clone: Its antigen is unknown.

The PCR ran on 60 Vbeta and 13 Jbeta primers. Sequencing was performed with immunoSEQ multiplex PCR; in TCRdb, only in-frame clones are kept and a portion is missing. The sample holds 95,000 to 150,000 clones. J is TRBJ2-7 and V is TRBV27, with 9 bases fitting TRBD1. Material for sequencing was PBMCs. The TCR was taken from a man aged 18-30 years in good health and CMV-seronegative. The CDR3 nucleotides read TGTGCCAGCAGTTTGGGACAGGGAACCTACGAGCAGTACTTC. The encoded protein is CASSLGQGTYEQYF.